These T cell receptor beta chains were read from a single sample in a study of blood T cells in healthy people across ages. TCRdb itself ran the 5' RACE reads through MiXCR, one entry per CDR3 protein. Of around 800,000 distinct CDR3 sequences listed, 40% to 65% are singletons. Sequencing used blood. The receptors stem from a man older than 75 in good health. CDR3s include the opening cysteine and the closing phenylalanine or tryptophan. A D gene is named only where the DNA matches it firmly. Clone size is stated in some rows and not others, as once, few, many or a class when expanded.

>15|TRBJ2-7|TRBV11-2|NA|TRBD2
TGTGCCAGCAGCTTAGATCAGGGACTAGCGGGCGAGCAGTACTTC
CASSLDQGLAGEQYF
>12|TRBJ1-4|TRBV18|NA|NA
TGTGCCAGCGCCGTGGACTCGGAAAAACTGTTTTTT
CASAVDSEKLFF
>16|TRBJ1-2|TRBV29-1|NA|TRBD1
TGCAGCGTTGAAGATGCGGGACAGGGGAATTCCTATGGCTACACCTTC
CSVEDAGQGNSYGYTF
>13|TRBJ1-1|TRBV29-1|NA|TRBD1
TGCAGTATCACAGGGGTCCAGAACACTGAAGCTTTCTTT
CSITGVQNTEAFF
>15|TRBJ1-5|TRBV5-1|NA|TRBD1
TGCGCCAGCAGCCCCGGGACAGGAGGGTTGTGGCCCCAGCATTTT
CASSPGTGGLWPQHF
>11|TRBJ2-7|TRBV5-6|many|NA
TGTGCCAGCAGCGGGAACTACGAGCAGTACTTC
CASSGNYEQYF
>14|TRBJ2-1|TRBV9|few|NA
TGTGCCAGCAGCGTTGGCAACTCCTACAATGAGCAGTTCTTC
CASSVGNSYNEQFF
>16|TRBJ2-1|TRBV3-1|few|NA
TGTGCCAGCAGCCAACCGGGTTCTCGTTCCTACAATGAGCAGTTCTTC
CASSQPGSRSYNEQFF
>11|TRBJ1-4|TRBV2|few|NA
TGTGCCAGCAGGGCCGGAGAAAAACTGTTTTTT
CASRAGEKLFF
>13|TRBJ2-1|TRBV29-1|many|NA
TGCAGCGTTGCTGGCGGGTCTTACAATGAGCAGTTCTTC
CSVAGGSYNEQFF
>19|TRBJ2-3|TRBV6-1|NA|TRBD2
TGTGCCAGCAGTCGGGCCGGGACTAGCGGGAGGGCCGGTGGAGATACGCAGTATTTT
CASSRAGTSGRAGGDTQYF
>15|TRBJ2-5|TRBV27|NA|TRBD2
TGTGCCAGCAACCGAGGCGGGAGGGGTCTAGAGACCCAGTACTTC
CASNRGGRGLETQYF
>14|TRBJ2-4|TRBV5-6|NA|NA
TGTGCCAGCAGCCCTACGTGGCCCTCGGGCATTCAGTACTTC
CASSPTWPSGIQYF
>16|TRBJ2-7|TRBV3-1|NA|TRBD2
TGTGCCAGCAGCCAAGATCGGGCGGGAGGCACCTACGAGCAGTACTTC
CASSQDRAGGTYEQYF
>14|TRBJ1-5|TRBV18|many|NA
TGTGCCAGCTCACCAGCGGTTAGCAATCAGCCCCAGCATTTT
CASSPAVSNQPQHF
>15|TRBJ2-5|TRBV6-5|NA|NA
TGTGCCAGCAGTTACTCGGGAACCCTGGGGGCGGAGCAGTACTTC
CASSYSGTLGAEQYF
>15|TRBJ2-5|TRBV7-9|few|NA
TGTGCCAGCAGCTTCCCCGCAGGGGTAGGGGAGACCCAGTACTTC
CASSFPAGVGETQYF
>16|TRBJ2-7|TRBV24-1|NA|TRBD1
TGTGCCACCAGTGCCCCAGGGGACAGGGGATCCTACGAGCAGTACTTC
CATSAPGDRGSYEQYF
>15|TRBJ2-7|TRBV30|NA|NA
TGTGCCCGGAGTACCCGGACCTTAAGCTCCTACGAGCAGTACTTC
CARSTRTLSSYEQYF
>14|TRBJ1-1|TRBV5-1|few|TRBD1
TGCGCCAGCAGCTTGGGAGGGACAGGACCTGAAGCTTTCTTT
CASSLGGTGPEAFF
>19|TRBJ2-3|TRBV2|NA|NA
TGTGCCAGCAGACTATCCGGGACACTTAAAACATATAGCACAGATACGCAGTATTTT
CASRLSGTLKTYSTDTQYF
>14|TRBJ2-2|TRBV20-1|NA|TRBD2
TGCAGTCCAAGACTAGCGGGAGGCCCCGGGGAGCTGTTTTTT
CSPRLAGGPGELFF
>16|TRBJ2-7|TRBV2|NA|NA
TGTGCCAGCATTCCTATCAGCGCCCAGCTCCGGTACGAGCAGTACTTC
CASIPISAQLRYEQYF
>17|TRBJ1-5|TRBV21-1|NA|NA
TGTGCCAGCAGCAAGGGAACACGAAAGGAGGGTTGCAGGCCCCAGCATTTT
CASSKGTRKEGCRPQHF
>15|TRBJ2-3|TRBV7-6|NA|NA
TGTGCCAGCAGCTTAGCTGGCAGGGCAAGAGATACGCAGTATTTT
CASSLAGRARDTQYF
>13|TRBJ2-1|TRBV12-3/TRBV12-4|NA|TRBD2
TGTGCCAGCAGTTTCGGGGGGGCGGAGGAGCAGTTCTTC
CASSFGGAEEQFF
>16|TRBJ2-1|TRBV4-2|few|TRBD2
TGTGCCAGCAGCCAAGTCTCGGGGGGGTCCTACAATGAGCAGTTCTTC
CASSQVSGGSYNEQFF
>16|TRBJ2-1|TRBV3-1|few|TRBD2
TGTGCCAGCAGCCACCGAGGAGGAGCGGGAGGTAATGAGCAGTTCTTC
CASSHRGGAGGNEQFF